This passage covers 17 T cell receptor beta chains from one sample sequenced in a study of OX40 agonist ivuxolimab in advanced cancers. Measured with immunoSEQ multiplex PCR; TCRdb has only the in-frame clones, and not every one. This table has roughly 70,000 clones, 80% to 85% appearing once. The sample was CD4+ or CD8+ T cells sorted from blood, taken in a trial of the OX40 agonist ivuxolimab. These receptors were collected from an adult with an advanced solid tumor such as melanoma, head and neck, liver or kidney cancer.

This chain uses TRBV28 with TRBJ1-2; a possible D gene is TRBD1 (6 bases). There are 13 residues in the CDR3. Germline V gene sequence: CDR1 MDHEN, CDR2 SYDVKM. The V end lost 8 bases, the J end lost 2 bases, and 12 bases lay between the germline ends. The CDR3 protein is CASAGVSNYGYTF. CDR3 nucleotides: TGTGCCAGCGCAGGGGTTTCCAACTATGGCTACACCTTC.

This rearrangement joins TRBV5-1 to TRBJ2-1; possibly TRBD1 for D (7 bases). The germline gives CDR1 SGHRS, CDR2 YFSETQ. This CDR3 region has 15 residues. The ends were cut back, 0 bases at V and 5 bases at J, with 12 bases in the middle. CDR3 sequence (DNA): TGCGCCAGCAGCTTGGTCCAGGGGGGAAACAATGAGCAGTTCTTC. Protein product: CASSLVQGGNNEQFF.

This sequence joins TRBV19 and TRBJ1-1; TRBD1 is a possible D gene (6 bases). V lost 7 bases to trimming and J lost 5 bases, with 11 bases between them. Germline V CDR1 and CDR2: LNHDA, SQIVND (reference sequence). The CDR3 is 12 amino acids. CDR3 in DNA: TGTGCCAGTATCCTAGGGGGGACTGAAGCTTTCTTT. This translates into CASILGGTEAFF. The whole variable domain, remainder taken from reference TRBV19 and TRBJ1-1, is DGGITQSPKYLFRKEGQNVTLSCEQNLNHDAMYWYRQDPGQGLRLIYYSQIVNDFQKGDIAEGYSVSREKKESFPLTVTSAQKNPTAFYLCASILGGTEAFFGQGTRLTVV.

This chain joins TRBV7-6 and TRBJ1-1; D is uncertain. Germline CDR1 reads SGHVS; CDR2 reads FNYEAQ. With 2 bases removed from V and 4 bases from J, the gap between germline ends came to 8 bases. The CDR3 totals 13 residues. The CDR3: CASSLSSLTEAFF. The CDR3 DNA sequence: TGTGCCAGCAGCTTAAGCAGTCTCACTGAAGCTTTCTTT.

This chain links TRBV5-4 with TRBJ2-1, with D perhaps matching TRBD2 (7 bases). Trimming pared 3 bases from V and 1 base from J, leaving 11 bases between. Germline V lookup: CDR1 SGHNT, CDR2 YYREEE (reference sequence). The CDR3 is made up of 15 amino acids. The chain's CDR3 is CASSSGGRSYNEQFF. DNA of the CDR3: TGTGCCAGCAGCTCGGGGGGCCGATCCTACAATGAGCAGTTCTTC.

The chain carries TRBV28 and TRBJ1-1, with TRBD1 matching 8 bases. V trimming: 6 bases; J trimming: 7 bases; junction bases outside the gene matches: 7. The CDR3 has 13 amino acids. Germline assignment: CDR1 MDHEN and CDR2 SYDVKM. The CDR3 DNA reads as TGTGCCAGCAGCCAGACAGGGGTTGGTGAAGCTTTCTTT. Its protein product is CASSQTGVGEAFF.

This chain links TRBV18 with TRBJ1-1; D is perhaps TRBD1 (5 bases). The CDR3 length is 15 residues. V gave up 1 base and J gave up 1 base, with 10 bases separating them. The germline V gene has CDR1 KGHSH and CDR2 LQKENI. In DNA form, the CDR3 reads TGTGCCAGCTCACCACGCACCGGGGGGAACACTGAAGCTTTCTTT. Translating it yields CASSPRTGGNTEAFF.

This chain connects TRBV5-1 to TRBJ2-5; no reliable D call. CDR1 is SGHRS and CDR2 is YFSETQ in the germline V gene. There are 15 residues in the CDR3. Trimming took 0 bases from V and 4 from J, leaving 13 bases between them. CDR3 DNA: TGCGCCAGCAGCTTGGCGGAAAGGACCCGAGAGACCCAGTACTTC. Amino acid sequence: CASSLAERTRETQYF.

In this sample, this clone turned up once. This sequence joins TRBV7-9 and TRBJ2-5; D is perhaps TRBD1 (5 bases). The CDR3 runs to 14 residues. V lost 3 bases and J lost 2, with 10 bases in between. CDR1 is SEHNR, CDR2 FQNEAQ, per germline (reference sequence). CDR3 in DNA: TGTGCCAGCAGCTTTCTGACAGCACAAGAGACCCAGTACTTC. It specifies CASSFLTAQETQYF.

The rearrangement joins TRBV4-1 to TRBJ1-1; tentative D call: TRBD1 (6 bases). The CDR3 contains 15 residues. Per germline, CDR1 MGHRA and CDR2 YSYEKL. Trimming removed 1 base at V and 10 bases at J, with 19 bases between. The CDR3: CASSQGQVQPLRAFF. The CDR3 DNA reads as TGCGCCAGCAGCCAAGGACAGGTCCAGCCCCTGAGAGCTTTCTTT.

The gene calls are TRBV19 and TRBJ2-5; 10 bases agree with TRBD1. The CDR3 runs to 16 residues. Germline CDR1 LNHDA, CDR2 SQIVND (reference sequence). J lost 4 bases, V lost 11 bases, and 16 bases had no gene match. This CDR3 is CASQAARDRGRETQYF. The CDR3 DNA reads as TGTGCCTCTCAGGCAGCCCGGGACAGGGGACGAGAGACCCAGTACTTC.

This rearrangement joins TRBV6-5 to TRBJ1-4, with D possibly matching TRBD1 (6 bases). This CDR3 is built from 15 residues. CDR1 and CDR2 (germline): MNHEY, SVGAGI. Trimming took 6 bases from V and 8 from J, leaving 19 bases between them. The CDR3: CASSRTTGIGEKLFF. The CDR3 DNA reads TGTGCCAGCAGCCGCACCACAGGGATTGGGGAAAAACTGTTTTTT.

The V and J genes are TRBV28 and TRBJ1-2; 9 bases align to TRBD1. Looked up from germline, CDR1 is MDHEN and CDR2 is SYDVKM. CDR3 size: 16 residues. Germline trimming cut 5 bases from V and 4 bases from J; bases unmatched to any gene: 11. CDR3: CASSTGTGLSSYGYTF. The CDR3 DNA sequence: TGTGCCAGCAGTACCGGGACAGGGCTCTCTTCCTATGGCTACACCTTC.

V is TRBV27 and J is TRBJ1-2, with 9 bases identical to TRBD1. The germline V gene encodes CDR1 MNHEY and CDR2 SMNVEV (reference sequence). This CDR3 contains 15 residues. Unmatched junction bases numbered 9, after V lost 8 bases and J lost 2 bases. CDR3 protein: CASGSPGQGNYGYTF. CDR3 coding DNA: TGTGCCAGCGGGTCGCCGGGACAGGGCAACTATGGCTACACCTTC.

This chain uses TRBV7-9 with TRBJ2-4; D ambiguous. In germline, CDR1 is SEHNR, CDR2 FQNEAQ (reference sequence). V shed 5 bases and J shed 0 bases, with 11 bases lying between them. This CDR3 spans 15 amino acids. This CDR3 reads CASSPSVRAKNIQYF. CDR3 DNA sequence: TGTGCCAGCAGCCCATCGGTCAGAGCCAAAAACATTCAGTACTTC. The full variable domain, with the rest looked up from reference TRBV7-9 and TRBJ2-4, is DTGVSQNPRHKITKRGQNVTFRCDPISEHNRLYWYRQTLGQGPEFLTYFQNEAQLEKSRLLSDRFSAERPKGSFSTLEIQRTEQGDSAMYLCASSPSVRAKNIQYFGAGTRLSVL.

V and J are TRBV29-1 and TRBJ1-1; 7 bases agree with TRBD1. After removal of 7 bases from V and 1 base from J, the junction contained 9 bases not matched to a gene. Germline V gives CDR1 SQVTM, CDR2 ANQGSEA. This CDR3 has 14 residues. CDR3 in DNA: TGCAGCGGTGACTTAGGGGGCGAGAACACTGAAGCTTTCTTT. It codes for CSGDLGGENTEAFF.

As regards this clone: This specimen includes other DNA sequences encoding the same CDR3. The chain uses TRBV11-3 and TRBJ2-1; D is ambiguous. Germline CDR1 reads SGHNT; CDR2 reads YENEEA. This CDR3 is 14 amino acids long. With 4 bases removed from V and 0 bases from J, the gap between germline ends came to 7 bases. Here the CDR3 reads CASSSGSSYNEQFF. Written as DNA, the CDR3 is TGTGCCAGCAGCTCAGGTAGCTCCTACAATGAGCAGTTCTTC.